Detailed here is one TCR beta chain. Germline V gives CDR1 MNHNY, CDR2 SVGAGI (reference sequence). The germline V and J ends were trimmed by 2 bases and 5 bases, with 15 bases remaining between them. This CDR3 has 15 residues. The data are from a study of OX40 agonist ivuxolimab in advanced cancers. Profiling relied on immunoSEQ multiplex PCR, and the TCRdb table lists in-frame clones only, not all of them. Of approximately 100,000 clones in the sample, roughly 87% were seen once. The J gene is TRBJ2-5, the V gene TRBV6-6; D not certain. The source material was CD4+ or CD8+ T cells sorted from blood, sampled in a trial of the OX40 agonist ivuxolimab. The sequence derives from an adult with an advanced solid tumor such as melanoma, head and neck, liver or kidney cancer. The CDR3 DNA is TGTGCCAGCAGTTACCCATCGGCCGGAAGGGAGACCCAGTACTTC. It translates to CASSYPSAGRETQYF.